What follows is one TCR beta chain and its context. V was trimmed by 6 bases and J by 7 bases, leaving 22 bases between them. Germline CDR1 MNHEY, CDR2 SVGEGT. The CDR3 has 17 residues. This record belongs to a study of blood T cell repertoires in COVID-19. Study overall: The samples span acute and convalescent COVID-19 from the United States, Italy and Spain. PBMCs, B-cell-depleted T cells, or T cells provided the cDNA or gDNA that made up the material.

In the authors' methods: Estimates of nucleated cell counts were drawn from the amplification of reference gene primers. Sequencing was performed with immunoSEQ multiplex PCR; in TCRdb, only in-frame clones are kept and a portion is missing. V, J and clone size were drawn from that table, and D and trimming were deduced from the DNA. The sample yields approximately 82,000 clones, just under 85% seen once. Sequencing was performed on peripheral blood. The genes are TRBV6-2 or TRBV6-3 and TRBJ1-6, with no clear D. This TCR was recovered from a woman in her seventies with active or convalescent COVID-19. The DNA for the CDR3 is TGTGCCAGCAGCCATCCCGAAGGAGGCCCATGGAATTCACCCCTCCACTTT. It is translated as CASSHPEGGPWNSPLHF.